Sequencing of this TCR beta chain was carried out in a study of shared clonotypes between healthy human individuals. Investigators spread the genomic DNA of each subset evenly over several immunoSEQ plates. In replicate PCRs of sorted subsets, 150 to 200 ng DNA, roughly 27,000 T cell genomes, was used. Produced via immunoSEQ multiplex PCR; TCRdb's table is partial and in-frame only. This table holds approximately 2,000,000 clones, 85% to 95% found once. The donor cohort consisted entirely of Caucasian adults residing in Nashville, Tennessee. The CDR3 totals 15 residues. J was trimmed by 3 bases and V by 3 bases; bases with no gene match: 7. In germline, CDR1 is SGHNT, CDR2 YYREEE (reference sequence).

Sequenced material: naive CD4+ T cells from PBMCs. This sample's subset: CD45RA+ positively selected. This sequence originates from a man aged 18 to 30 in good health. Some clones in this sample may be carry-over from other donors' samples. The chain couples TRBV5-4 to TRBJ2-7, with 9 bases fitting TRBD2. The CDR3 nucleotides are TGTGCCAGCAGCTCAGTAGCGGGAGAGAACTACGAGCAGTACTTC. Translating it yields CASSSVAGENYEQYF. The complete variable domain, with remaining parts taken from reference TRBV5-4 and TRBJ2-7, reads ETGVTQSPTHLIKTRGQQVTLRCSSQSGHNTVSWYQQALGQGPQFIFQYYREEENGRGNFPPRFSGLQFPNYSSELNVNALELDDSALYLCASSSVAGENYEQYFGPGTRLTVT.